The rows below give T cell receptor beta chains drawn from one sample of a study of lymphopenia after photon versus proton radiotherapy. TCRdb's table, derived via immunoSEQ multiplex PCR, lists solely in-frame clones and lacks some. The profile covers 9,500 to 15,000 clones, with more than 80% appearing a single time and approximately 3% taken by the ten largest. The source material was peripheral blood, sampled from a patient treated with proton-based radiotherapy. These receptors were collected from a man in his 60s with pancreatic cancer. Each CDR3 is given with its conserved first and last residue. The D gene is left open where the match is weak. Only some rows state a clone size, as once, few, many or a class for expanded clones.

clone_size	d_call	v_call	j_call	cdr3_nt	cdr3_aa
.	.	TRBV30	TRBJ1-5	TGTGCCTGGAGTAGGGAGGGACAGCCCCAGCATTTT	CAWSREGQPQHF
.	.	TRBV6-1	TRBJ2-1	TGTGCCAGCAGTGTAGCAGGATGGGATGAGCAGTTCTTC	CASSVAGWDEQFF
.	TRBD1	TRBV2	TRBJ2-7	TGTGCCAGCAGTGGTAGGGGGCTCTCCTACGAGCAGTACTTC	CASSGRGLSYEQYF
.	.	TRBV18	TRBJ2-3	TGTGCCAGCTCACCCGCCGGGGATTTAGATACGCAGTATTTT	CASSPAGDLDTQYF
.	TRBD2	TRBV4-3	TRBJ2-7	TGCGCCAGCAGCCAAGATCTCGGAGGCGGGAGGGCCGGTAACGAGCAGTACTTC	CASSQDLGGGRAGNEQYF
.	TRBD1	TRBV7-2	TRBJ2-1	TGTGCCAGCAGCTTAGGACAGGGAAATGAGCAGTTCTTC	CASSLGQGNEQFF
.	.	TRBV19	TRBJ2-7	TGTGCCAGTAGTATCCAGGGTGTCTCCTACGAGCAGTACTTC	CASSIQGVSYEQYF
.	.	TRBV6-5	TRBJ2-7	TGTGCCAGCAGCCCCGCGGTAGGGACTTCCTACGAGCAGTACTTC	CASSPAVGTSYEQYF
.	.	TRBV5-4	TRBJ2-3	TGTGCCAGCCACAGACGAAATACAGATACGCAGTATTTT	CASHRRNTDTQYF
few	TRBD2	TRBV25-1	TRBJ2-2	TGTGCCAGCAGTGGACTAGCGTCCGGGGAGCTGTTTTTT	CASSGLASGELFF
.	.	TRBV28	TRBJ2-4	TGTGCCAGCACCCACCCGAGGGCCAAAAACATTCAGTACTTC	CASTHPRAKNIQYF
.	.	TRBV28	TRBJ2-2	TGTGCCAGCAGTCCAGGGACGAACACCGGGGAGCTGTTTTTT	CASSPGTNTGELFF
.	TRBD1	TRBV5-4	TRBJ2-3	TGTGCCAGCAGCTACCCCGGGGCGAGGGGGCGAACAGATACGCAGTATTTT	CASSYPGARGRTDTQYF
.	.	TRBV7-2	TRBJ2-1	TGTGCCAGCACCCTCGACTATAACCCCTACAATGAGCAGTTCTTC	CASTLDYNPYNEQFF